These 8 T cell receptor beta chains share one sample of origin, sequenced in a study of T cell changes during pregnancy in multiple sclerosis. TCRdb keeps only in-frame clones here, not all; method: immunoSEQ multiplex PCR. The sample lists around 50,000 clones, 85% to 90% occurring once. This material consisted of CD8+ T cells from peripheral blood mononuclear cells, taken in the second trimester of pregnancy. All receptors derive from a female donor with multiple sclerosis, enrolled in a pregnancy study.

This rearrangement joins TRBV5-4 to TRBJ2-5; D perhaps matches TRBD1 (5 bases). Germline V gene lookup returns CDR1 SGHNT and CDR2 YYREEE (reference sequence). The CDR3 contains 15 residues. V was trimmed by 0 bases and J by 4 bases, leaving 13 bases between them. CDR3 amino acids: CASSLVGQGRETQYF. For the CDR3, the DNA is TGTGCCAGCAGCTTGGTCGGCCAGGGCAGAGAGACCCAGTACTTC.

V gene TRBV5-6 combines with J gene TRBJ2-7, with D perhaps matching TRBD1 (5 bases). With 3 bases removed from V and 3 bases from J, the gap between germline ends came to 13 bases. Looked up from germline, CDR1 is SGHDT and CDR2 is YYEEEE. The CDR3 sequence is 14 residues long. CDR3 nucleotides: TGTGCCAGCAGCTACCGACAGAGCGTCTACGAGCAGTACTTC. It specifies CASSYRQSVYEQYF.

Only one count was recorded for this clone. The rearrangement joins TRBV5-4 to TRBJ1-2, with D perhaps matching TRBD1 (6 bases). The CDR3 consists of 15 residues. Germline V gene data show CDR1 as SGHNT and CDR2 as YYREEE (reference sequence). V was cut by 2 bases and J by 8 bases, with 19 bases left in between. CDR3 amino acids: CASSFRGGGLYGYTF. In DNA form, the CDR3 reads TGTGCCAGCAGCTTCCGGGGAGGGGGGTTATACGGCTACACCTTC.

The gene calls are TRBV13 and TRBJ2-5; D unclear. This CDR3 comprises 14 residues. Germline V gene data show CDR1 as PRHDT and CDR2 as FYEKMQ (reference sequence). V lost 3 bases and J 2 bases, leaving 10 bases between the germline ends. CDR3 DNA sequence: TGTGCCAGCAGCTTTGCGCTATCACAAGAGACCCAGTACTTC. Translation gives CASSFALSQETQYF.

This rearrangement joins TRBV5-4 to TRBJ2-7; TRBD1 aligns across 9 bases. With 3 bases clipped from V and 2 bases from J, the junction kept 3 bases outside the gene matches. CDR3 length equals 14 residues. The V gene's germline CDR1 is SGHNT and CDR2 YYREEE (reference sequence). CDR3: CASSSDRGTYEQYF. The CDR3 coding sequence is TGTGCCAGCAGCTCAGACAGGGGGACCTACGAGCAGTACTTC.

This chain uses TRBV9 with TRBJ2-3; D is unresolved. Germline values: CDR1 SGDLS, CDR2 YYNGEE. The CDR3 spans 14 residues. Deletions cut 0 bases from V and 2 bases from J, with 7 bases between. DNA of the CDR3: TGTGCCAGCAGCGTAGAAGACATCACAGATACGCAGTATTTT. This sequence encodes CASSVEDITDTQYF.

The CDR3 spells CASSSGQSQPQHF. Written as DNA, the CDR3 is TGTGCCAGCAGCAGTGGACAGTCCCAGCCCCAGCATTTT. The chain uses TRBV5-6 and TRBJ1-5; D is possibly TRBD1 (6 bases). Trimming shortened V by 4 bases and J by 7 bases, and 12 bases separated the two germline ends. The CDR3 runs to 13 residues. Germline V CDR1 and CDR2: SGHDT, YYEEEE.

The chain is built from TRBV5-1 and TRBJ1-1; 7 nucleotides line up with TRBD1. Germline V gene data show CDR1 as SGHRS and CDR2 as YFSETQ. The CDR3 runs to 14 residues. Losses at the gene ends were 3 bases for V and 8 bases for J; bases not matched to a gene: 10. The CDR3, as DNA: TGCGCCAGCAGCTCGATAGGGGGCCAAAAAGAAGCTTTCTTT. Its protein product is CASSSIGGQKEAFF.